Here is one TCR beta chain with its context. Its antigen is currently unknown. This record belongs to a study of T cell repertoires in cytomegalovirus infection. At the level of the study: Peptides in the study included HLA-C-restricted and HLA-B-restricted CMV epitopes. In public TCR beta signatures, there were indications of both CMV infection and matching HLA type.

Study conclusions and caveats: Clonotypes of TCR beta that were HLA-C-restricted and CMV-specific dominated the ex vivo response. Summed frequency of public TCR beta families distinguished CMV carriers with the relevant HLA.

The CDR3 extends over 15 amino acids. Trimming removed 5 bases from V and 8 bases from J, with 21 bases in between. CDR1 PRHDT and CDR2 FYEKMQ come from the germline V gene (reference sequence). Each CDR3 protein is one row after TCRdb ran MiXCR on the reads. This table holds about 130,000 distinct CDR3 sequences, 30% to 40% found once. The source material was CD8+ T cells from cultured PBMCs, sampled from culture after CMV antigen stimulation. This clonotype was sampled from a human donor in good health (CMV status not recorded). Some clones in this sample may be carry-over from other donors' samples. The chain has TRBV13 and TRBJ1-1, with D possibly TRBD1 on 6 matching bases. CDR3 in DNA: TGTGCCAGCAGCATTTACAGGGAGGCCCGAATGGAAGCTTTCTTT. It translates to CASSIYREARMEAFF.